Listed below are T cell receptor beta chains from one sample, sequenced in a study of blood T cell repertoires in COVID-19. The data were produced by immunoSEQ multiplex PCR, yet TCRdb's version contains in-frame clones alone and is incomplete. This table holds tens of thousands of clones, 88% found once. Input material: peripheral blood. Receptor source: a human donor in a cohort sampled during active COVID-19. CDR3s include the opening cysteine and the closing phenylalanine or tryptophan. D genes are given only for firm matches. The size entry is marked missing in some rows and otherwise reads once, few, many or a size class.

V gene: TRBV6-5; D gene: TRBD1; J gene: TRBJ2-1; clone size: .; CDR3 DNA: TGTGCCAGCAGTTACCGGCCGACAGGGACCTACAATGAGCAGTTCTTC; CDR3 protein: CASSYRPTGTYNEQFF
V gene: TRBV5-6; D gene: TRBD1; J gene: TRBJ2-7; clone size: .; CDR3 DNA: TGTGCCAGCAGCGGCCGGGGACAGGGTGGGCCCCCCTACGAGCAGTACTTC; CDR3 protein: CASSGRGQGGPPYEQYF
V gene: TRBV6-2/TRBV6-3; D gene: TRBD2; J gene: TRBJ2-1; clone size: .; CDR3 DNA: TGTGCCAGCAGCTTTTACGCCGGGACTATAGGCGTCAATGAGCAGTTCTTC; CDR3 protein: CASSFYAGTIGVNEQFF
V gene: TRBV15; D gene: .; J gene: TRBJ1-3; clone size: once; CDR3 DNA: TGTGCCACCAGCAGAGGACAGGTAGATGGAAACACCATATATTTT; CDR3 protein: CATSRGQVDGNTIYF
V gene: TRBV5-1; D gene: .; J gene: TRBJ2-2; clone size: .; CDR3 DNA: TGCGCCAGCAGCTTATCTGTTGCCGGGAACACCGGGGAGCTGTTTTTT; CDR3 protein: CASSLSVAGNTGELFF
V gene: TRBV27; D gene: .; J gene: TRBJ1-1; clone size: .; CDR3 DNA: TGTGCCAGCAGCAACTTGGGGCGGACTGAAGCTTTCTTT; CDR3 protein: CASSNLGRTEAFF
V gene: TRBV6-5; D gene: .; J gene: TRBJ2-1; clone size: .; CDR3 DNA: TGTGCCAGCAAGTGGGGTAGCGAATACTACAATGAGCAGTTCTTC; CDR3 protein: CASKWGSEYYNEQFF
V gene: TRBV11-2; D gene: .; J gene: TRBJ1-1; clone size: .; CDR3 DNA: TGTGCCAGCAGCTTAGATGGGGGGGTGCACACTGAAGCTTTCTTT; CDR3 protein: CASSLDGGVHTEAFF
V gene: TRBV19; D gene: TRBD1; J gene: TRBJ1-1; clone size: .; CDR3 DNA: TGTGCCAGTAGAAGACAGGGAGCACCCCGAGCTTTCTTT; CDR3 protein: CASRRQGAPRAFF
V gene: TRBV30; D gene: .; J gene: TRBJ2-7; clone size: .; CDR3 DNA: TGTGCCTGGAAAGGACTCAGCCACGAGCAGTACTTC; CDR3 protein: CAWKGLSHEQYF
V gene: TRBV6-6; D gene: TRBD1; J gene: TRBJ1-1; clone size: few; CDR3 DNA: TGTGCCAGCAGTTATTCTGGGACAGGGGTCACTGAAGCTTTCTTT; CDR3 protein: CASSYSGTGVTEAFF
V gene: TRBV7-9; D gene: .; J gene: TRBJ2-1; clone size: .; CDR3 DNA: TGTGCCAGCAGCTTAGAGGACGGGGTGGAGCAGTTCTTC; CDR3 protein: CASSLEDGVEQFF
V gene: TRBV13; D gene: .; J gene: TRBJ1-6; clone size: .; CDR3 DNA: TGTGCCAGCAGCTCGGGGGGACAAACCTATAATTCACCCCTCCACTTT; CDR3 protein: CASSSGGQTYNSPLHF
V gene: TRBV25-1; D gene: .; J gene: TRBJ2-1; clone size: .; CDR3 DNA: TGTGCCAGCGGGGGGATCGGACGCAATGAGCAGTTCTTC; CDR3 protein: CASGGIGRNEQFF
V gene: TRBV3-1/TRBV3-2; D gene: .; J gene: TRBJ1-5; clone size: .; CDR3 DNA: TGTGCCAGCAGCCCGGAGACCGGACTCAATCAGCCCCAGCATTTT; CDR3 protein: CASSPETGLNQPQHF
V gene: TRBV9; D gene: TRBD1; J gene: TRBJ2-7; clone size: .; CDR3 DNA: TGTGCCAGCAGCGTAGTGATATTGGACAGGGGGTGGTACGAGCAGTACTTC; CDR3 protein: CASSVVILDRGWYEQYF
V gene: TRBV6-1; D gene: .; J gene: TRBJ1-5; clone size: .; CDR3 DNA: TGTGCCAGCAGTGAATCCGGCAGGGGTGGCAATCAGCCCCAGCATTTT; CDR3 protein: CASSESGRGGNQPQHF
V gene: TRBV6-4; D gene: TRBD1; J gene: TRBJ2-1; clone size: .; CDR3 DNA: TGTGCCAGCAGTCCCACAGGGGGGTCCTACAATGAGCAGTTCTTC; CDR3 protein: CASSPTGGSYNEQFF
V gene: TRBV5-1; D gene: .; J gene: TRBJ2-7; clone size: .; CDR3 DNA: TGCGCCAGCAGCTTCGGGGGTGAGGGCTACGAGCAGTACTTC; CDR3 protein: CASSFGGEGYEQYF
V gene: TRBV19; D gene: .; J gene: TRBJ2-7; clone size: .; CDR3 DNA: TGTGCCAGTAGTATGCGGGACCGTCGTACTTACGAGCAGTACTTC; CDR3 protein: CASSMRDRRTYEQYF
V gene: TRBV28; D gene: .; J gene: TRBJ1-5; clone size: few; CDR3 DNA: TGTGCCAGCAGTTTATTCGATCAGCCCCAGCATTTT; CDR3 protein: CASSLFDQPQHF
V gene: TRBV4-2; D gene: .; J gene: TRBJ2-2; clone size: .; CDR3 DNA: TGTGCCAGCAGCCCGCGTCCGAGACTAGAAAACACCGGGGAGCTGTTTTTT; CDR3 protein: CASSPRPRLENTGELFF
V gene: TRBV23-1; D gene: TRBD2; J gene: TRBJ2-1; clone size: .; CDR3 DNA: TGCGCCAGTCAACCCTTGGACAGGGCGAGCGGGGGGGCCGAGGATGAGCAGTTCTTC; CDR3 protein: CASQPLDRASGGAEDEQFF
V gene: TRBV7-9; D gene: .; J gene: TRBJ2-2; clone size: .; CDR3 DNA: TGTGCCAGCAGCGTAGGACAGCTTGGCGGGGAGCTGTTTTTT; CDR3 protein: CASSVGQLGGELFF
V gene: TRBV7-3; D gene: TRBD2; J gene: TRBJ2-3; clone size: .; CDR3 DNA: TGTGCCAGCAGCTTAATGGGCGGGGGGGCCAGAGATACGCAGTATTTT; CDR3 protein: CASSLMGGGARDTQYF
V gene: TRBV7-9; D gene: .; J gene: TRBJ2-6; clone size: once; CDR3 DNA: TGTGCCAGCAGCTTAGCTGCGGGCGCGGGGGCCAACGTCCTGACTTTC; CDR3 protein: CASSLAAGAGANVLTF
V gene: TRBV21-1; D gene: .; J gene: TRBJ1-5; clone size: .; CDR3 DNA: TGTGCCAGCGTTGGAGGGTGGCACAATCAGCCCCAGCATTTT; CDR3 protein: CASVGGWHNQPQHF
V gene: TRBV19; D gene: .; J gene: TRBJ2-1; clone size: .; CDR3 DNA: TGTGCCAGTAATGGTGGGCGGGACTACAATGAGCAGTTCTTC; CDR3 protein: CASNGGRDYNEQFF
V gene: TRBV2; D gene: TRBD1; J gene: TRBJ1-1; clone size: .; CDR3 DNA: TGTGCCAGCAGGGAACAGGGGGGCACTGAAGCTTTCTTT; CDR3 protein: CASREQGGTEAFF
V gene: TRBV6-4; D gene: .; J gene: TRBJ2-2; clone size: once; CDR3 DNA: TGTGCCAGCAGCGCGGGACGGAACACCGGGGAGCTGTTTTTT; CDR3 protein: CASSAGRNTGELFF
V gene: TRBV18; D gene: TRBD1; J gene: TRBJ1-4; clone size: .; CDR3 DNA: TGTGCCAGCTCACCACCGTTAGGGGGCGGTGAAAAACTGTTTTTT; CDR3 protein: CASSPPLGGGEKLFF
V gene: TRBV5-1; D gene: .; J gene: TRBJ2-5; clone size: .; CDR3 DNA: TGCGCCAGCAGCTTGGTGCCGGGAACCGAGACCCAGTACTTC; CDR3 protein: CASSLVPGTETQYF
V gene: TRBV10-3; D gene: TRBD2; J gene: TRBJ2-7; clone size: .; CDR3 DNA: TGTGCCATCAGTCGACAGGGGACTAGCGGGGGGAGCTCCTACGAGCAGTACTTC; CDR3 protein: CAISRQGTSGGSSYEQYF
V gene: TRBV2; D gene: TRBD2; J gene: TRBJ2-5; clone size: .; CDR3 DNA: TGTGCCAGCAGTCAGCTAGCGGGAGGGGGGTACCAAGAGACCCAGTACTTC; CDR3 protein: CASSQLAGGGYQETQYF
V gene: TRBV19; D gene: TRBD2; J gene: TRBJ2-1; clone size: .; CDR3 DNA: TGTGCCAGTAGTAAAATATCGGTCGCGGGAGCGACTACCTACAATGAGCAGTTCTTC; CDR3 protein: CASSKISVAGATTYNEQFF
V gene: TRBV7-2; D gene: .; J gene: TRBJ2-5; clone size: .; CDR3 DNA: TGTGCCAGCAGCTTCCCTAGTCTCGAGACCCAGTACTTC; CDR3 protein: CASSFPSLETQYF
V gene: TRBV28; D gene: .; J gene: TRBJ1-1; clone size: once; CDR3 DNA: TGTGCCAGCAGTTTATGGTCGGCGGAGATGAACACTGAAGCTTTCTTT; CDR3 protein: CASSLWSAEMNTEAFF
V gene: TRBV4-1; D gene: TRBD1; J gene: TRBJ1-2; clone size: .; CDR3 DNA: TGCGCCAGCAGCCAAGAAGGGGGCGGTTTAGCGGACTATGGCTACACCTTC; CDR3 protein: CASSQEGGGLADYGYTF
V gene: TRBV11-2; D gene: TRBD1; J gene: TRBJ1-6; clone size: few; CDR3 DNA: TGTGCCAGCAGCGCACAGACAGGGAATAATTCACCCCTCCACTTT; CDR3 protein: CASSAQTGNNSPLHF
V gene: TRBV3-1/TRBV3-2; D gene: TRBD2; J gene: TRBJ2-2; clone size: once; CDR3 DNA: TGTGCCAGCAGCCCCCAACTAGCGGGAGGAACCGGGGAGCTGTTTTTT; CDR3 protein: CASSPQLAGGTGELFF
V gene: TRBV5-1; D gene: .; J gene: TRBJ2-1; clone size: .; CDR3 DNA: TGCGCCAGCAGCTGGAAGCCCGCAGGGCAAGGGGACAATGAGCAGTTCTTC; CDR3 protein: CASSWKPAGQGDNEQFF
V gene: TRBV7-2; D gene: .; J gene: TRBJ2-5; clone size: .; CDR3 DNA: TGTGCCAGCAGCCCCGCCCCGGGACTAGGGGGCGAGACCCAGTACTTC; CDR3 protein: CASSPAPGLGGETQYF
V gene: TRBV5-6; D gene: .; J gene: TRBJ1-3; clone size: .; CDR3 DNA: TGTGCCAGCAGCTTGGGGCCCGGGGATTCGGGAAACACCATATATTTT; CDR3 protein: CASSLGPGDSGNTIYF
V gene: TRBV5-1; D gene: TRBD1; J gene: TRBJ1-5; clone size: .; CDR3 DNA: TGCGCCAGCAGCTTGGGGGACAGTCTCAATCAGCCCCAGCATTTT; CDR3 protein: CASSLGDSLNQPQHF
V gene: TRBV2; D gene: .; J gene: TRBJ2-4; clone size: .; CDR3 DNA: TGTGCCAGCAGGATAGACAGACTAGCCAAAAACATTCAGTACTTC; CDR3 protein: CASRIDRLAKNIQYF
V gene: TRBV27; D gene: .; J gene: TRBJ2-7; clone size: .; CDR3 DNA: TGTGCCAGCAGTCCAGGGTCGGGCTACGAGCAGTACTTC; CDR3 protein: CASSPGSGYEQYF
V gene: TRBV9; D gene: .; J gene: TRBJ2-3; clone size: once; CDR3 DNA: TGTGCCAGCAGCGTAGCTGGGGGGGCCATGAGGGATACGCAGTATTTT; CDR3 protein: CASSVAGGAMRDTQYF
V gene: TRBV9; D gene: .; J gene: TRBJ2-3; clone size: .; CDR3 DNA: TGTGCCAGCAGCCGGGACTTACGGCGGGGTGGTAAAGATACGCAGTATTTT; CDR3 protein: CASSRDLRRGGKDTQYF
V gene: TRBV5-5; D gene: .; J gene: TRBJ1-4; clone size: .; CDR3 DNA: TGTGCCAGCAGCTTGTCGGGGTCCGATAATGAAAAACTGTTTTTT; CDR3 protein: CASSLSGSDNEKLFF
V gene: TRBV7-3; D gene: TRBD1; J gene: TRBJ2-1; clone size: .; CDR3 DNA: TGTGCCAGCAGCTTACGTTCGACAGGGGGAGGCTACAATGAGCAGTTCTTC; CDR3 protein: CASSLRSTGGGYNEQFF
V gene: TRBV6-4; D gene: TRBD2; J gene: TRBJ2-1; clone size: .; CDR3 DNA: TGTGCCAGCAGTGAAGGGGCGGGAGCTGTGGGTGAGCAGTTCTTC; CDR3 protein: CASSEGAGAVGEQFF
V gene: TRBV15; D gene: .; J gene: TRBJ1-2; clone size: .; CDR3 DNA: TGTGCCACCAGCAGAGAGCGGCAAGGCCTTGGGGGCTACACCTTC; CDR3 protein: CATSRERQGLGGYTF
V gene: TRBV7-3; D gene: TRBD2; J gene: TRBJ2-1; clone size: .; CDR3 DNA: TGTGCCAGCAGCTTAACGGCGGGGGGACTAGCGGATGAGCAGTTCTTC; CDR3 protein: CASSLTAGGLADEQFF
V gene: TRBV10-3; D gene: TRBD2; J gene: TRBJ2-5; clone size: .; CDR3 DNA: TGTGCCATCAGTGAGTCTGCGGGGGGTCAAGAGACCCAGTACTTC; CDR3 protein: CAISESAGGQETQYF
V gene: TRBV28; D gene: .; J gene: TRBJ2-5; clone size: once; CDR3 DNA: TGTGCCAGCCGTTTGGGACTGGAGGAGACCCAGTACTTC; CDR3 protein: CASRLGLEETQYF